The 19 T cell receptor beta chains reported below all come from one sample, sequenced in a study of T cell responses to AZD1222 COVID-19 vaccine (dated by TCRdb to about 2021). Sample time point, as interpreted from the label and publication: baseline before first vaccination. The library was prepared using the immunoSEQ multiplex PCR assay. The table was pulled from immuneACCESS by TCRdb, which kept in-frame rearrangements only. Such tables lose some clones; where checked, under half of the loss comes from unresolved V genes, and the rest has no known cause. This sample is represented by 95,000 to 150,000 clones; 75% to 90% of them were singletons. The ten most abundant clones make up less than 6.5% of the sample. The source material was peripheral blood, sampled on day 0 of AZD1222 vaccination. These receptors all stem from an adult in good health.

In DNA, the CDR3 is TGTGCCAGCAGCTTCGGGGGGTACACTGAAGCTTTCTTT. The encoded protein is CASSFGGYTEAFF. The chain combines TRBV13 with TRBJ1-1; perhaps TRBD1 as D (5 bases). The CDR3 loop spans 13 amino acids. Germline assignment: CDR1 PRHDT and CDR2 FYEKMQ (reference sequence). Trimming cost V 3 bases and J 3 bases, with 8 bases left between them.

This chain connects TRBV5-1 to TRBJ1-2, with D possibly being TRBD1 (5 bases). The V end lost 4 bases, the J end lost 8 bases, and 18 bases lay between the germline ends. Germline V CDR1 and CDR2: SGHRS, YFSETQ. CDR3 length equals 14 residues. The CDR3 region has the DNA TGCGCCAGCAGCCTGGAAGGGGCTTCGGAGGGCTACACCTTC. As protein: CASSLEGASEGYTF.

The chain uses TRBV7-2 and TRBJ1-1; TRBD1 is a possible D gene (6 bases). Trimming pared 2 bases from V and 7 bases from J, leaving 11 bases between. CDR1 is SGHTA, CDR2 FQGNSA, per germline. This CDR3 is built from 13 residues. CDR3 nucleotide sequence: TGTGCCAGCAGCTTAAGACAGGCAAATGAAGCTTTCTTT. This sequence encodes CASSLRQANEAFF.

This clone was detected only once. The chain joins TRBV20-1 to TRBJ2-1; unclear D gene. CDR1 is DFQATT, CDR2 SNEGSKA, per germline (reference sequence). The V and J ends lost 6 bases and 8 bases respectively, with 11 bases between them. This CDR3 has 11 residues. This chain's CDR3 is CSAAPQDEQFF. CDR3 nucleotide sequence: TGCAGTGCGGCCCCCCAGGATGAGCAGTTCTTC.

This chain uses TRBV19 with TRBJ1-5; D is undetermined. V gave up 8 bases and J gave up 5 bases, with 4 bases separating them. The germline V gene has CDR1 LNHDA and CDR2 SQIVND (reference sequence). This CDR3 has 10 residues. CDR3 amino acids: CASGYQPQHF. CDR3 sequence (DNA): TGTGCCAGTGGGTATCAGCCCCAGCATTTT. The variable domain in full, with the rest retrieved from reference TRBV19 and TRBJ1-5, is DGGITQSPKYLFRKEGQNVTLSCEQNLNHDAMYWYRQDPGQGLRLIYYSQIVNDFQKGDIAEGYSVSREKKESFPLTVTSAQKNPTAFYLCASGYQPQHFGDGTRLSIL.

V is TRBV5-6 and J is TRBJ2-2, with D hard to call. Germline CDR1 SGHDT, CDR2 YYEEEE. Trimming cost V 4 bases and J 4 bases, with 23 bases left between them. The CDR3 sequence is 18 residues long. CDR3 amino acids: CASSTWMLAGQATGELFF. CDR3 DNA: TGTGCCAGCAGCACCTGGATGTTGGCAGGCCAGGCCACCGGGGAGCTGTTTTTT.

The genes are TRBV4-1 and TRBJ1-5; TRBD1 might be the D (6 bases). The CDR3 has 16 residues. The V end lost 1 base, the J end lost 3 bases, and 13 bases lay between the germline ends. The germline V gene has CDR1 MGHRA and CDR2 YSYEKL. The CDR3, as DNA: TGCGCCAGCAGCCAAGGTGTAGGGGGGTTCAATCAGCCCCAGCATTTT. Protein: CASSQGVGGFNQPQHF.

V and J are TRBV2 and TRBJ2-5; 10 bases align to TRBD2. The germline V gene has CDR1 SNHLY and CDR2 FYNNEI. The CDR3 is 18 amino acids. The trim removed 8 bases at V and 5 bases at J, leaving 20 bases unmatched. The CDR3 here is CASEVFQRGGLSRETQYF. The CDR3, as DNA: TGTGCCAGCGAGGTTTTCCAGCGGGGGGGCCTGTCTCGTGAGACCCAGTACTTC.

Here the CDR3 DNA reads TGTGCCACCGACAGGGACGGAAACACCATATATTTT. This codes for CATDRDGNTIYF. The V call is TRBV7-9, the J call TRBJ1-3, with TRBD1 matching 7 bases. The CDR3 has 12 amino acids. J gave up 4 bases and V 10 bases, and 4 bases lay outside the gene matches. Germline CDR1 and CDR2: SEHNR and FQNEAQ (reference sequence).

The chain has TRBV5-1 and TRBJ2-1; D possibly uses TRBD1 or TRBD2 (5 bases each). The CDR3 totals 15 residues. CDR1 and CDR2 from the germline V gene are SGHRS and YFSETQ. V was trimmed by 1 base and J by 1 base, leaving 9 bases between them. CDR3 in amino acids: CASSLIGESYNEQFF. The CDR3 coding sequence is TGCGCCAGCAGCTTGATAGGGGAGTCCTACAATGAGCAGTTCTTC.

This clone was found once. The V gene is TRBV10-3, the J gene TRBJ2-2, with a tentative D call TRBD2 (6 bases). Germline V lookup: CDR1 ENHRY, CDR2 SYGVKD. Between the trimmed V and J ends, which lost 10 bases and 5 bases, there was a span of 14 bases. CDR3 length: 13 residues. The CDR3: CATGDSVTGELFF. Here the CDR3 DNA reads TGTGCCACGGGAGACTCGGTTACCGGGGAGCTGTTTTTT.

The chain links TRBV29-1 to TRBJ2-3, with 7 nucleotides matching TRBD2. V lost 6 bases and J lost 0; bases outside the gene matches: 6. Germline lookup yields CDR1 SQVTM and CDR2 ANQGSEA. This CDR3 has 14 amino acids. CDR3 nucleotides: TGCAGCGTCTCGTGGCGGGAGAGCACAGATACGCAGTATTTT. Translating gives CSVSWRESTDTQYF.

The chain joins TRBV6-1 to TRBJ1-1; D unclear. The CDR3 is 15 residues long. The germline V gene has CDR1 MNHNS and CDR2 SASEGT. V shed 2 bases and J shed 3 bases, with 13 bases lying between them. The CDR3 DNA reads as TGTGCCAGCAGTGAATATGTGGCAGTCCACACTGAAGCTTTCTTT. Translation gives CASSEYVAVHTEAFF.

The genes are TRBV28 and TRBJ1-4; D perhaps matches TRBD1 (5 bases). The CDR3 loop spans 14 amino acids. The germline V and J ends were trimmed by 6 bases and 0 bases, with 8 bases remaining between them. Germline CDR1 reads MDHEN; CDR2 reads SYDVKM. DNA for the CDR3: TGTGCCAGCAGCCCAGGGTCAACTAATGAAAAACTGTTTTTT. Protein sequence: CASSPGSTNEKLFF.

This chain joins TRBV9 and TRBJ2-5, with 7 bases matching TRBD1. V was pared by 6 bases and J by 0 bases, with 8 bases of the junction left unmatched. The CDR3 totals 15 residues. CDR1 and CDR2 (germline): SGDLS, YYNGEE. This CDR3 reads CASTIGTAYQETQYF. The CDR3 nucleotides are TGTGCCAGCACCATTGGGACAGCATACCAAGAGACCCAGTACTTC.

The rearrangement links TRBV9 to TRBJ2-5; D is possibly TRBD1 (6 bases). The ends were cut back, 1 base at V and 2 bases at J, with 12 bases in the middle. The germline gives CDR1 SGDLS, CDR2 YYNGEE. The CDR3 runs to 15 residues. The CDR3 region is CASSVWAGVQETQYF. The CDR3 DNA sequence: TGTGCCAGCAGCGTATGGGCAGGGGTTCAAGAGACCCAGTACTTC.

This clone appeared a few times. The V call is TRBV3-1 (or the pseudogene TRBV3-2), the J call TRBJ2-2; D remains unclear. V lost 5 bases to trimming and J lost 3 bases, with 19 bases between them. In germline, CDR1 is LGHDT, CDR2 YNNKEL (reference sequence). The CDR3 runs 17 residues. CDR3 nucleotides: TGTGCCAGCAGCGACCCTTTTGCAGCCGAAGACACCGGGGAGCTGTTTTTT. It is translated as CASSDPFAAEDTGELFF.

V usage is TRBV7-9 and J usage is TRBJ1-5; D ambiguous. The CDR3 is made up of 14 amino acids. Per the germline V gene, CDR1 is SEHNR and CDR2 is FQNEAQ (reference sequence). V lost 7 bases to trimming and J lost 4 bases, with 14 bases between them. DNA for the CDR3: TGTGCCAGCAACTCCGCCCTCAGTAATCAGCCCCAGCATTTT. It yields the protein CASNSALSNQPQHF.

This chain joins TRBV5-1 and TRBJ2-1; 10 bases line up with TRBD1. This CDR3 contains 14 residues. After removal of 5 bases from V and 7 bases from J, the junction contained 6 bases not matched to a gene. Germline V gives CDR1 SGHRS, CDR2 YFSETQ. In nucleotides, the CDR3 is TGCGCCAGCAGATCGGGACAGGGGTGGAATGAGCAGTTCTTC. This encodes CASRSGQGWNEQFF.